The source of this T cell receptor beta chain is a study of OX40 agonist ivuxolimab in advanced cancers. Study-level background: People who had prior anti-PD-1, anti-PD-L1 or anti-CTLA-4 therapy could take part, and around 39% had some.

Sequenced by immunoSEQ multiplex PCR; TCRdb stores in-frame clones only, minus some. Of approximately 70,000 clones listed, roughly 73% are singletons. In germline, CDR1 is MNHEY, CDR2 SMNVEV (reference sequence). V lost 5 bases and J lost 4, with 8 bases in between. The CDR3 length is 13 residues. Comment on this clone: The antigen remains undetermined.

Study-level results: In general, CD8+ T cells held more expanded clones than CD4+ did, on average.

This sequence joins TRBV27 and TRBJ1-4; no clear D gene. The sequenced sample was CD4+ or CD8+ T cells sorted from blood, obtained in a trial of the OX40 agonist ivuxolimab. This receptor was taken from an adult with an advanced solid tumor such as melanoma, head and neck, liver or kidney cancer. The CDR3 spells CASSVRINEKLFF. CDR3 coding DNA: TGTGCCAGCAGTGTCCGCATTAATGAAAAACTGTTTTTT.